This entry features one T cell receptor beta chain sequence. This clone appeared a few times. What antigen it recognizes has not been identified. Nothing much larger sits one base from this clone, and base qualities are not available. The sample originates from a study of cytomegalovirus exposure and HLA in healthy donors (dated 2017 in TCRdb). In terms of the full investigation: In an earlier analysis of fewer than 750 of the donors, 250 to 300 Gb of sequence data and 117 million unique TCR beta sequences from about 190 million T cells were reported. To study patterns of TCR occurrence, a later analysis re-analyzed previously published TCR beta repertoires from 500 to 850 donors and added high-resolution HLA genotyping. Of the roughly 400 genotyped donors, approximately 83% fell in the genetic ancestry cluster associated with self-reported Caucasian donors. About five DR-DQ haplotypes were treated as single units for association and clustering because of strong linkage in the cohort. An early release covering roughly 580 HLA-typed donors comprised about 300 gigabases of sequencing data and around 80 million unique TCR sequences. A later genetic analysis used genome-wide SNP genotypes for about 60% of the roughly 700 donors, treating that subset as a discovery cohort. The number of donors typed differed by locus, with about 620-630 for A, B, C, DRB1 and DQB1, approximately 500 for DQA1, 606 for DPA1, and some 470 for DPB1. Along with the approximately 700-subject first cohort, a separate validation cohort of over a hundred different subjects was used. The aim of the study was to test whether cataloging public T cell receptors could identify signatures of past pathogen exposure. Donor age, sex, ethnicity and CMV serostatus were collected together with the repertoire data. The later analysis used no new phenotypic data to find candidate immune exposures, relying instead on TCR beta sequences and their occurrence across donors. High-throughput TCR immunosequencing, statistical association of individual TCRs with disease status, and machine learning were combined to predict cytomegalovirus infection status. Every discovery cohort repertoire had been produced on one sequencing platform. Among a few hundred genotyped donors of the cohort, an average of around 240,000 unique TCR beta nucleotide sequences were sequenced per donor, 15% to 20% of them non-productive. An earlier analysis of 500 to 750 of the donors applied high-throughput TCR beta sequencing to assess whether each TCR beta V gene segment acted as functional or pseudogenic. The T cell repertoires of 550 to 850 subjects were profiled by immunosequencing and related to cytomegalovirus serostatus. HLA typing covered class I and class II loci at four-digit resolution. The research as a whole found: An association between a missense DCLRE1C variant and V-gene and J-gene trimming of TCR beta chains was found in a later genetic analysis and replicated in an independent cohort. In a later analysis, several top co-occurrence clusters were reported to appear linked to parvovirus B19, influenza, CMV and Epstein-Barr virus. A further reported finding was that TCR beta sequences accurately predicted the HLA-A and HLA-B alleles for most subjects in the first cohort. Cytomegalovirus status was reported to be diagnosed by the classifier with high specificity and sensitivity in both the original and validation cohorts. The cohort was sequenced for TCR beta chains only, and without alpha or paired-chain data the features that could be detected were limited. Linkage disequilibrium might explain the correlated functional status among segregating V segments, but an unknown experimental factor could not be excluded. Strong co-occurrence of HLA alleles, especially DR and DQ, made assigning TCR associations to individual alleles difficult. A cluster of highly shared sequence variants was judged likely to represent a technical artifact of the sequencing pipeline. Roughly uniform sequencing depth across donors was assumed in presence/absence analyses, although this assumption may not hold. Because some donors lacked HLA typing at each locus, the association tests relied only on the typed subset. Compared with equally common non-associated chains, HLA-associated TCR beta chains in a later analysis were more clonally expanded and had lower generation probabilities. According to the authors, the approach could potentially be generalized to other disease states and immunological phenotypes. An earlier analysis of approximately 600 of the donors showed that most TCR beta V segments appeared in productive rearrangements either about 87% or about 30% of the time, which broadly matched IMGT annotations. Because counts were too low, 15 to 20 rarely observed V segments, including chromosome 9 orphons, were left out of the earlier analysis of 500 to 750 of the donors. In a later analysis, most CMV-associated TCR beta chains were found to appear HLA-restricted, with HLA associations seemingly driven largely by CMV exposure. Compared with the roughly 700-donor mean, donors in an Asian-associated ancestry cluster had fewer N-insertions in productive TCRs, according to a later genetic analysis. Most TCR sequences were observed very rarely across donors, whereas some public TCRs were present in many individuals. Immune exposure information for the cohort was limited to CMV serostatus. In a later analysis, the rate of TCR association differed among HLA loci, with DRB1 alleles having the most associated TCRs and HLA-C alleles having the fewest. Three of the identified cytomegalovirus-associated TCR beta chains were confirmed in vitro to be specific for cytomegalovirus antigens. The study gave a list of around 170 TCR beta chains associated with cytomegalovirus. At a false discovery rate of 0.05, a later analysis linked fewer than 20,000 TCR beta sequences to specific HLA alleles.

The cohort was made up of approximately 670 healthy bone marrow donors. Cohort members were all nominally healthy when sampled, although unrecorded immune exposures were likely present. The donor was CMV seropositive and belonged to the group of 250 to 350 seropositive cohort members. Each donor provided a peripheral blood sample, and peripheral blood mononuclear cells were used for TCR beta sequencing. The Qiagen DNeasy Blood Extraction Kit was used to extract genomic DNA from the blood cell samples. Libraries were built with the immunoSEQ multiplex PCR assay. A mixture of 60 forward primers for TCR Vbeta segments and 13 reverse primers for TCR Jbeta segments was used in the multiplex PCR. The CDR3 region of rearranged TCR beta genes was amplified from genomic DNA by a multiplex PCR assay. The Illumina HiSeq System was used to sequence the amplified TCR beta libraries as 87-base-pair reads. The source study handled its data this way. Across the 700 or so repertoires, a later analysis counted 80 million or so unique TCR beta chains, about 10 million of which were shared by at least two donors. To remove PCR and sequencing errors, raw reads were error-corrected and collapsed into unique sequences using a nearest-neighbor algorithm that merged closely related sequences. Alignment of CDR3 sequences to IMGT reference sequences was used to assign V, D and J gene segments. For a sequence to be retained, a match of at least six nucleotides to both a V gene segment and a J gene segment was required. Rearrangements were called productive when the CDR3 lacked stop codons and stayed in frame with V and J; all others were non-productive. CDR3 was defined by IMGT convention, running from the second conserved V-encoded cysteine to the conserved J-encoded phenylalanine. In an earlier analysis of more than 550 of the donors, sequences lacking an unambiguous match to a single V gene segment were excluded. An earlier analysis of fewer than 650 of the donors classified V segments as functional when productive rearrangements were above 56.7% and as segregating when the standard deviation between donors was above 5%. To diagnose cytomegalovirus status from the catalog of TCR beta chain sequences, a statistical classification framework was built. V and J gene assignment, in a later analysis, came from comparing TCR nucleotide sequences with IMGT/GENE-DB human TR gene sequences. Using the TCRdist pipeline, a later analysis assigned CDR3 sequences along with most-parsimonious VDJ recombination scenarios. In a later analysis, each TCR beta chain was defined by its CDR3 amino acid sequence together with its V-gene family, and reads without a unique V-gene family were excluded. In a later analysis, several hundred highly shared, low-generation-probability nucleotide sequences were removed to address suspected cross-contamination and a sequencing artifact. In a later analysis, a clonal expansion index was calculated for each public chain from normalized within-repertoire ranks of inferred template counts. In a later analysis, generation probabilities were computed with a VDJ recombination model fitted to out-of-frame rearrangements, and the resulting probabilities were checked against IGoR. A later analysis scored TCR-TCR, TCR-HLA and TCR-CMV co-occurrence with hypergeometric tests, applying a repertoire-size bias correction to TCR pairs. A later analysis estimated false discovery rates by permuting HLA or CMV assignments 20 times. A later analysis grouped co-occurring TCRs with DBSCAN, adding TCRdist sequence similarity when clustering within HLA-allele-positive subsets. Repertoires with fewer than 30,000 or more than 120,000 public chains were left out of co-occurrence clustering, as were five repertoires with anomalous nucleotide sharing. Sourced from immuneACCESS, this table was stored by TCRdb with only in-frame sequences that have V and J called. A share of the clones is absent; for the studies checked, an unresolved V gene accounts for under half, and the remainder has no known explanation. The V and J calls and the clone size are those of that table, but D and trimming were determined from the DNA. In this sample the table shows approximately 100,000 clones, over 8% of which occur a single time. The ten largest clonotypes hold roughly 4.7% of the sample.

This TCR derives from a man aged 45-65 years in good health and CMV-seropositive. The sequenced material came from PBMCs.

The DNA is as follows: TGTGCCAGTAGTATAGATTTTCCCGGACAGGGCCGCGAGCAGTACTTC. It specifies CASSIDFPGQGREQYF. The V and J segments used are TRBV19 and TRBJ2-7, and 8 junctional nucleotides match TRBD1. CDR1 LNHDA and CDR2 SQIVND are derived from the germline V gene (reference sequence). V lost 0 bases and J lost 6 bases, and the count of bases not matched to a germline gene is 10. The CDR3 starts with the cysteine, ends with the phenylalanine, and has 16 residues. This entry keeps only the CDR3 DNA: 48 bases, framed from base 1.